The source of this TCR beta chain is a study of TIL therapy for anti-PD-1-resistant metastatic lung cancer (dated by TCRdb to 2020 to 2022). About the study as a whole: Tumors were harvested prior to any PD-1/PD-L1 blockade, after which nivolumab was administered to patients, and lymphodepletion, expanded TIL infusion and IL-2 were given to patients who progressed. Most of the cohort had lung adenocarcinoma, a few tumors were EGFR-mutant and two were ALK-rearranged, and half of the patients were current or former smokers. Enrolled patients had a median age of around 51 years (range about 38-85) and a median tumor PD-L1 proportion score of 4.5% to 6.5%. A median non-synonymous tumor mutation burden of roughly 1.4 mutations per megabase was determined across the cohort by whole-exome sequencing. T cell receptor beta sequencing of tumor and peripheral blood was used to follow clonotypes across the tumor, the expanded TIL product and serial blood samples.

TCR beta CDR3 regions were amplified from genomic DNA by bias-controlled multiplex PCR with the immunoSEQ v3 hsTCRB kit. An Illumina NextSeq 500 was used to sequence the TCR libraries, reaching around 1.8 million read pairs at survey level or 5-6 million at deep level. The study's own analysis went as follows. The immunoSEQ Analyzer software assigned V, D and J genes, filtered out non-productive sequences, and reported clonality. To compare repertoires between infused TIL and blood, productive Simpson clonality was used along with the Morisita overlap index of productive TRB rearrangements. Absolute clonotype counts in blood were estimated as lymphocyte count times CD3+ fraction times the clone's productive frequency. TCRdb retrieved this table from immuneACCESS and kept in-frame rearrangements only. Not all clones are present; in checked studies, unresolved V genes account for under half, and no reason is known for the remainder. V and J calls and clone size are those listed in that table; D and trimming were worked out from the DNA. The sample table lists 55,000 or so clones, about 81% of them with a count of one. The top ten clones comprise under 3% of the sample.

For this clone: The target of this receptor is not known. No quality values exist for individual bases; no much larger clone is one base distant.

Per the publication, the time point label means: pre-treatment sample, taken before nivolumab and TIL therapy. A phase I trial run at two centers enrolled adults with stage 4 NSCLC between 2017 and early 2020. The samples were drawn from an open-label, single-arm phase I trial testing tumor-infiltrating lymphocyte therapy combined with nivolumab in advanced non-small cell lung cancer. Blood mononuclear cells were isolated from EDTA tubes by Ficoll gradient and were snap-frozen as pellets, and DNA was extracted with a Qiagen mini-prep kit. V loses 5 bases of germline sequence and J loses 3 bases, and the interval between the two ends is 14 bases. CDR1 and CDR2 were assigned from the germline V gene as SGHTA and FQGNSA. The CDR3 holds 15 amino acids from the cysteine to the phenylalanine. Only CDR3 DNA is held: 45 bases, read in frame from base 1. The full study reports these points: Infused TIL clonotypes partially replaced the baseline peripheral repertoire then decayed over months, with no apparent association between persistence and response. The cohort was highly selected, with more treatment-naive, never-smoker and oncogene-addicted patients than typical, limiting generalizability. The study protocol defined all tumor marker inferences as exploratory.

The receptor was isolated from a person between 30 and 79 years old with non-small cell lung cancer. Here the chain combines TRBV7-2 and TRBJ1-3; no D gene is confidently identified. Sample: blood, taken at baseline. The nucleotides are TGTGCCAGCAGCACAGTATCCGGTGGTGGAAACACCATATATTTT. This is translated as CASSTVSGGGNTIYF.